One T cell receptor beta chain is described in this entry. These data belong to a study of blood T cell repertoires in COVID-19. Study details: T cells, B-cell-depleted T cells, or PBMCs supplied cDNA or gDNA.

The table came from immunoSEQ multiplex PCR; TCRdb's copy has only in-frame clones and leaves some out. The data contain 180,000 or so clones, roughly 88% of them singletons. Germline V gene lookup returns CDR1 MGHDK and CDR2 SYGVNS. The length of the CDR3 is 13 residues. Trimming stripped 3 bases from V and 4 bases from J, with 9 bases between. This sequence originates from an elderly woman with acute or convalescent COVID-19. V and J are TRBV25-1 and TRBJ1-1; the D is unclear. Sequencing was done on a sample of peripheral blood. This CDR3 is CASSEQVSTEAFF. The CDR3 coding sequence is TGTGCCAGCAGTGAGCAGGTATCCACTGAAGCTTTCTTT.